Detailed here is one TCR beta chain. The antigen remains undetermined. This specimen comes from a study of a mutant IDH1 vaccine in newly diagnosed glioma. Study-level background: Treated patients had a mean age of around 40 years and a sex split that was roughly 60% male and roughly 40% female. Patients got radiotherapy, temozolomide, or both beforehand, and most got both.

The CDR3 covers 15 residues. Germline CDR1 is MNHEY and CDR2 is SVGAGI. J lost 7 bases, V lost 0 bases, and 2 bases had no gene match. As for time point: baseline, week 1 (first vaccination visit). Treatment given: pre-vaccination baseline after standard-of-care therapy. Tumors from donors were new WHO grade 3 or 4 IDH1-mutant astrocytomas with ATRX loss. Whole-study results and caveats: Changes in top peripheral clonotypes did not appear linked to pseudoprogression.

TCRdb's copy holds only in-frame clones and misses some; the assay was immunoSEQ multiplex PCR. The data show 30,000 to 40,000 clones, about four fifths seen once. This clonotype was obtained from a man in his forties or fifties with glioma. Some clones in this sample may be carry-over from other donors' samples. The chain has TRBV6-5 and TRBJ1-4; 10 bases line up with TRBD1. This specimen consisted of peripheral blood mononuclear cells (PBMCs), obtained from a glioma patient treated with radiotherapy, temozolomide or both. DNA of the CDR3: TGTGCCAGCAGTTACTCGGACAGGGGGATTGAAAAACTGTTTTTT. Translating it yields CASSYSDRGIEKLFF.